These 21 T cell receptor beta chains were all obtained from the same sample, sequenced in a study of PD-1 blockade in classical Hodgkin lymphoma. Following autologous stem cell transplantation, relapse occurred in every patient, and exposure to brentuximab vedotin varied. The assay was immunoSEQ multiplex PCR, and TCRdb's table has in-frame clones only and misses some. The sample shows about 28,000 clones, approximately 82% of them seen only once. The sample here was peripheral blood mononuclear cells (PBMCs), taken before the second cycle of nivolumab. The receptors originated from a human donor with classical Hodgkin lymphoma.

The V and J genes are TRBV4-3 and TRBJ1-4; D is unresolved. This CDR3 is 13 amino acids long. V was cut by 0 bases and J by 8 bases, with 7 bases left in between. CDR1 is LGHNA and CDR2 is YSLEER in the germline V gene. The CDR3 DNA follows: TGCGCCAGCAGCCAAGATCTCCGGGAAAAACTGTTTTTT. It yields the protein CASSQDLREKLFF.

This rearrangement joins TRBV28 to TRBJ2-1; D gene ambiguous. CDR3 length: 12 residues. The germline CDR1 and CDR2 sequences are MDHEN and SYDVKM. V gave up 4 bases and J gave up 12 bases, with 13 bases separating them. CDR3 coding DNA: TGTGCCAGCAGTTCTCCCGGACGAGGGCAGTTCTTC. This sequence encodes CASSSPGRGQFF.

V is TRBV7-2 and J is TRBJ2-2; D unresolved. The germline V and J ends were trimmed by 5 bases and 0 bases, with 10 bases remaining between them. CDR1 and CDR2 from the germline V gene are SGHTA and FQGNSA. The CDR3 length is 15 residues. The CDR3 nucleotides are TGTGCCAGCAGCCAGACCGGGTCGAACACCGGGGAGCTGTTTTTT. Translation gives CASSQTGSNTGELFF.

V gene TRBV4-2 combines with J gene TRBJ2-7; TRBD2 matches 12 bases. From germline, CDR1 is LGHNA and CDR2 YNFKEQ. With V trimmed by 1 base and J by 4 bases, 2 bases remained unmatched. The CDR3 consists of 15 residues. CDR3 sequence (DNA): TGTGCCAGCAGCCAAGGGCTAGCGGGGGGGTACGAGCAGTACGTC. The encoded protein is CASSQGLAGGYEQYV.

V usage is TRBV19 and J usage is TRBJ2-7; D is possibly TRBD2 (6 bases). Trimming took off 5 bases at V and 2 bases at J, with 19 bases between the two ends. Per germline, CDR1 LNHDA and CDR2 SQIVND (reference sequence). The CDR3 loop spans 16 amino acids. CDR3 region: CASSANRENPPYEQYF. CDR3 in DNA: TGTGCCAGTAGTGCTAATCGGGAGAACCCCCCCTACGAGCAGTACTTC.

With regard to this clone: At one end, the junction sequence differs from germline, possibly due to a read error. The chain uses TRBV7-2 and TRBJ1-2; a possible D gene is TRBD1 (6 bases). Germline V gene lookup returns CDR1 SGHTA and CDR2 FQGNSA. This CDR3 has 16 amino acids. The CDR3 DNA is TGTGCCGGCAGCTCGCCAGGGGCCGAACTACTCGGCGGCTACACCTTC. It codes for CAGSSPGAELLGGYTF.

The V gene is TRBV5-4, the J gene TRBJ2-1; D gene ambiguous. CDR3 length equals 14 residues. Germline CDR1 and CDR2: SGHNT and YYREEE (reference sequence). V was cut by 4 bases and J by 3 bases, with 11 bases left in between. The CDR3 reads CASSPSFLYNEQFF. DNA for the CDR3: TGTGCCAGCAGCCCCAGTTTTCTCTACAATGAGCAGTTCTTC.

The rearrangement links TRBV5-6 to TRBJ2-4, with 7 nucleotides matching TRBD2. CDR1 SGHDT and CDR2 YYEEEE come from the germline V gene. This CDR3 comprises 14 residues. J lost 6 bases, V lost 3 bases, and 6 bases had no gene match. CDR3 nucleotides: TGTGCCAGCAGCTCTGGGAGGGCGGGAAACATTCAGTACTTC. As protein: CASSSGRAGNIQYF.

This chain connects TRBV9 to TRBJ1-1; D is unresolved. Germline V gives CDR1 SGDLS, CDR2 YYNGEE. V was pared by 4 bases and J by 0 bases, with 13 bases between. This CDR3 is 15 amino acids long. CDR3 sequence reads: CASSPRPTLNTEAFF. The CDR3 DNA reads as TGTGCCAGCAGCCCCAGGCCCACTCTGAACACTGAAGCTTTCTTT.

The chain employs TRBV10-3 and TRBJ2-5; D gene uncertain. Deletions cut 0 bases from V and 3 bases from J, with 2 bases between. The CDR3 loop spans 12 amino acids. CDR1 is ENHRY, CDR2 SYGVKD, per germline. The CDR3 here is CAISESEETQYF. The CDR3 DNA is TGTGCCATCAGTGAGTCGGAAGAGACCCAGTACTTC.

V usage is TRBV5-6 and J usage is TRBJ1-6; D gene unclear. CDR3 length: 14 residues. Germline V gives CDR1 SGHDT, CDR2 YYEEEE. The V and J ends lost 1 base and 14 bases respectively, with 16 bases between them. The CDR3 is CASSLMMVGSTLHF. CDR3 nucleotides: TGTGCCAGCAGCTTGATGATGGTTGGGTCAACCCTCCACTTT.

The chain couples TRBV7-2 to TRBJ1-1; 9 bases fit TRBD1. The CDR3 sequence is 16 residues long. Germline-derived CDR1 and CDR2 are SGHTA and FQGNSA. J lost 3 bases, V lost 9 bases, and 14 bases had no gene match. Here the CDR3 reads CASGNRGRGLDTEAFF. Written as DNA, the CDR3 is TGTGCCAGTGGGAACAGGGGGCGGGGGTTGGACACTGAAGCTTTCTTT.

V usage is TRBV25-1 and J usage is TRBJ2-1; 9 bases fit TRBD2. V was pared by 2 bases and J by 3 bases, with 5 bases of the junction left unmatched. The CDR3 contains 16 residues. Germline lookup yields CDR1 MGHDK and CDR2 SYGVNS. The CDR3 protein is CASSEKGLAVYNEQFF. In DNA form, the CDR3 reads TGTGCCAGCAGTGAAAAGGGACTAGCTGTCTACAATGAGCAGTTCTTC.

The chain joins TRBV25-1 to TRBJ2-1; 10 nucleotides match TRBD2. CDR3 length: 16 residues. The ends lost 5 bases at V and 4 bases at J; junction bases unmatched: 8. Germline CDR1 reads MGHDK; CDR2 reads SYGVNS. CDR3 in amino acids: CASSPLAGAVYNEQFF. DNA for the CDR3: TGTGCCAGCAGTCCCCTAGCGGGAGCGGTATACAATGAGCAGTTCTTC.

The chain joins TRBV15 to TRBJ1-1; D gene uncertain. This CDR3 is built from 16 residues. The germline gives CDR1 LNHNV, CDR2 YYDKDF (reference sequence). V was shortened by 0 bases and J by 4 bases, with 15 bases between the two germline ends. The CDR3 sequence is CATSRDIGISGTEAFF. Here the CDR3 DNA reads TGTGCCACCAGCAGAGATATTGGGATCTCGGGCACTGAAGCTTTCTTT.

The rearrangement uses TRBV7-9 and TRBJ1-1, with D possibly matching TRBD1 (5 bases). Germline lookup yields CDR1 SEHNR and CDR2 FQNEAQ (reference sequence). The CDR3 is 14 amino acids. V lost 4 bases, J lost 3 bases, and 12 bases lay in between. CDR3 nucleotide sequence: TGTGCCAGCAGCTCGGACATCGGGGACACTGAAGCTTTCTTT. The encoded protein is CASSSDIGDTEAFF. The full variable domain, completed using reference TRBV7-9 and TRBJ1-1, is DTGVSQNPRHKITKRGQNVTFRCDPISEHNRLYWYRQTLGQGPEFLTYFQNEAQLEKSRLLSDRFSAERPKGSFSTLEIQRTEQGDSAMYLCASSSDIGDTEAFFGQGTRLTVV.

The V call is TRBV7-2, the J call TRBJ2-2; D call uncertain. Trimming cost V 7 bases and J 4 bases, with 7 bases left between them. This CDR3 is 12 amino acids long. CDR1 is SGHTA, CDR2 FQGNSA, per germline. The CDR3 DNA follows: TGTGCCAGCAACCCGGGCACCGGGGAGCTGTTTTTT. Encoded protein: CASNPGTGELFF.

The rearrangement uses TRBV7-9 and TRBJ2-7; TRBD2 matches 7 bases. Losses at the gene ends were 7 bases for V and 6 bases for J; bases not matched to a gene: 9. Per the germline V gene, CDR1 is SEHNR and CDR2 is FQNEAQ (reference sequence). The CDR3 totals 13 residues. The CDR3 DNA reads TGTGCCAGCATCCCCACGGGACTAAGCGAGCAGTACTTC. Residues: CASIPTGLSEQYF.

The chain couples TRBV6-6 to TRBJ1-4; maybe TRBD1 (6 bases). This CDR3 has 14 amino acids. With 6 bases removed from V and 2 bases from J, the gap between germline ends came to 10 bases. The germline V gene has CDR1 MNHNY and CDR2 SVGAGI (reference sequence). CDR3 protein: CASRDRRTNEKLFF. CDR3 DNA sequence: TGTGCCAGCAGAGACAGGCGTACTAATGAAAAACTGTTTTTT.

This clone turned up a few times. The CDR3 loop reads CASGSFNPFSGRNTGELFF. The CDR3 coding sequence is TGTGCTAGTGGTTCATTTAACCCCTTTAGCGGGAGGAACACCGGGGAGCTGTTTTTT. V gene TRBV12-5 combines with J gene TRBJ2-2; 9 nucleotides line up with TRBD2. The V and J ends lost 4 bases and 1 base, in that order; junction bases with no gene match: 13. The CDR3 length is 19 residues. CDR1 is LGHNT, CDR2 FRNRAP, per germline.

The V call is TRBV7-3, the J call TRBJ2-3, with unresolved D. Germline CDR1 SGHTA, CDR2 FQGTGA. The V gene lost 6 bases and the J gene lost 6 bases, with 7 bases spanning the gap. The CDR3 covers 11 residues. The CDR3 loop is CASRALDTQYF. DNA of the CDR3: TGTGCCAGCAGGGCTCTGGATACGCAGTATTTT.